The sequence of this T cell receptor (beta chain) was determined in a study of blood T cells in healthy people across ages. The second PCR ran about 6 to 12 cycles with a sample-barcoded 5' primer and J-beta primers. MiXCR, applied by TCRdb to the 5' RACE reads, yields one record per CDR3 protein. The table has hundreds of thousands of distinct CDR3 sequences, 24% seen once. This clonotype was detected only a few times. Its specificity is unknown. A read error may account for a junction end that differs from germline. Per germline, CDR1 DFQATT and CDR2 SNEGSKA (reference sequence). CDR3 length: 17 amino acids. Study conclusions and caveats: The study lacked donor CMV status, which possibly confounded expanded clonotype changes.

A further study also used this sample, focusing on T cells of mothers and their children.

The chain joins TRBV20-1 to TRBJ2-4, with 9 positions matching TRBD2. The source is a boy between 10 and 17 years old in good health. Sample: blood. The CDR3 DNA reads as TGCAGTGCTAGGCGCGGGAGGGAGTTTGTTGCCAAAAACGTTCAGTACTTC. Translated: CSARRGREFVAKNVQYF.